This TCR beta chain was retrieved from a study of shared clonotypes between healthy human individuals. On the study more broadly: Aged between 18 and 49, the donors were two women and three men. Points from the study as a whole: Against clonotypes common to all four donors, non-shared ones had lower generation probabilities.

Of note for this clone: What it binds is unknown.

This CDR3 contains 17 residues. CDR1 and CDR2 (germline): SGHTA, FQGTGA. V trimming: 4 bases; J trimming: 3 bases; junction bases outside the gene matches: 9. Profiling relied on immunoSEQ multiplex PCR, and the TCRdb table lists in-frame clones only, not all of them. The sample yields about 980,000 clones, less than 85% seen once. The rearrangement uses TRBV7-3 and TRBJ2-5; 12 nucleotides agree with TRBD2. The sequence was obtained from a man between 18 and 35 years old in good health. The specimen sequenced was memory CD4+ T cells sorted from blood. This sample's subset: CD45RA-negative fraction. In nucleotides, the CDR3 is TGTGCCAGCAGCTCTGCTAGCGGGGGGGCCTTAAAAGAGACCCAGTACTTC. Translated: CASSSASGGALKETQYF. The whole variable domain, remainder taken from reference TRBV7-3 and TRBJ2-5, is GAGVSQTPSNKVTEKGKYVELRCDPISGHTALYWYRQSLGQGPEFLIYFQGTGAADDSGLPNDRFFAVRPEGSVSTLKIQRTERGDSAVYLCASSSASGGALKETQYFGPGTRLLVL.